The TCR beta chain under discussion was sequenced for a study of shared clonotypes between healthy human individuals. Assay execution proceeded at the deep level. The data were produced by immunoSEQ multiplex PCR, yet TCRdb's version contains in-frame clones alone and is incomplete. The data contain a few million clones, approximately 92% of them singletons. Splitting the CD4+ cells yielded a CD45RA+ naive subset and a CD45RA-negative memory subset. The receptor was derived from a man younger than 35 in good health. Sequencing was carried out using naive CD4+ T cells sorted from blood. Specified subset: CD45RA+ positively selected.

The CDR3 spells CASSDPPAGYLLNNEKLFF. The DNA of the CDR3 is TGTGCCAGCAGTGACCCTCCGGCGGGTTACCTCCTTAATAATGAAAAACTGTTTTTT. The chain links TRBV6-4 to TRBJ1-4; D not certain. V was clipped by 2 bases and J by 4 bases, with 23 bases between them. The CDR3 is 19 amino acids. Germline V gives CDR1 MRHNA, CDR2 SNTAGT.